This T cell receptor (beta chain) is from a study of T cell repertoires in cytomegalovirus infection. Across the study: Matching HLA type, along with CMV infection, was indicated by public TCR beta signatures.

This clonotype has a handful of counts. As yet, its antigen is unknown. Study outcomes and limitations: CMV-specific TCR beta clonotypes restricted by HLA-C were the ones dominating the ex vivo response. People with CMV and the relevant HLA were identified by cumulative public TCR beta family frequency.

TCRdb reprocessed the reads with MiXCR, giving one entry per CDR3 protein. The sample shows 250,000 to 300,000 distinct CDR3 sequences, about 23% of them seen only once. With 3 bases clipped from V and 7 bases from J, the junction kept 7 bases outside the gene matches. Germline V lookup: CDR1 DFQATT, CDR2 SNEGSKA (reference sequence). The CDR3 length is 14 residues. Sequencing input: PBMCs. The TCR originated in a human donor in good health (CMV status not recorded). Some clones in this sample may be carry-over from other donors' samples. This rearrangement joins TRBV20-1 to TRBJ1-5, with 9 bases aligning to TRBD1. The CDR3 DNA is TGCAGTGCTAGTTACGGGACAGGGTTACAGCCCCAGCATTTT. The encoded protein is CSASYGTGLQPQHF.